The subject of this entry is one T cell receptor (beta chain). This entry is derived from a study of technical replicates of blood from a few donors. The CDR3 runs to 15 residues. Germline CDR1 is LGHNA and CDR2 is YSLEER. V gave up 0 bases and J gave up 0 bases, with 3 bases separating them. TCRdb's table, derived via immunoSEQ multiplex PCR, lists solely in-frame clones and lacks some. The sample consists of roughly 70,000 clones, around 96% of them appearing once. The source is a human donor in good health. The chain has TRBV4-3 and TRBJ2-6; no clear D gene. The sample was T cells isolated from PBMCs. The CDR3 DNA sequence: TGCGCCAGCAGCCAAGACATCTCTGGGGCCAACGTCCTGACTTTC. Protein sequence: CASSQDISGANVLTF.